A selection of T cell receptor beta chains follows, all from one sample in a study of T cell repertoires in cytomegalovirus infection. Using its own MiXCR run on the reads, TCRdb lists one record per CDR3 protein. The repertoire holds fewer than 900,000 distinct CDR3 sequences, with under 35% as singletons. These receptors have no identified antigens. The sequencing here drew on cultured CD8+ T cells from PBMCs, taken from culture after CMV antigen stimulation. Every receptor here comes from a human donor in good health (CMV status not recorded). Some clones in this sample may be carry-over from other donors' samples. Both conserved end residues are part of each CDR3. The order of the fields is D gene, V gene, clone size, J gene, CDR3 DNA, CDR3 protein. D genes are given only for firm matches. Clone size is given for some rows only: seen once, a few or many times, or a class if the clone is expanded.

D: TRBD1; V: TRBV6-1; size: .; J: TRBJ2-2; DNA: TGTGCCAGCAGTGAGGGGGACAGGGACACCGGGGAGCTGTTTTTT; CDR3: CASSEGDRDTGELFF
D: .; V: TRBV6-8; size: .; J: TRBJ1-1; DNA: TGTGCCAGCAGTTACTCTGGGGGCGAAGGGGACACTGAAGCTTTCTTT; CDR3: CASSYSGGEGDTEAFF
D: .; V: TRBV27; size: .; J: TRBJ1-1; DNA: TGTGCCAGCAGTTACACAGGGAAAACTGAAGCTTTCTTT; CDR3: CASSYTGKTEAFF
D: .; V: TRBV7-8; size: few; J: TRBJ2-2; DNA: TGTGCCAGCAGCTGGCCTTTGACAATCGCGAACACCGGGGAGCTGTTTTTT; CDR3: CASSWPLTIANTGELFF
D: .; V: TRBV28; size: .; J: TRBJ1-4; DNA: TGTGCCAGCAGTTTAACAGGGTGGGATACTGAAAAACTGTTTTTT; CDR3: CASSLTGWDTEKLFF
D: TRBD2; V: TRBV20-1; size: .; J: TRBJ2-1; DNA: TGCAGTGCTGTACCTAGCGGGAGTCTCTCCTACAATGAGCAGTTCTTC; CDR3: CSAVPSGSLSYNEQFF
D: .; V: TRBV27; size: .; J: TRBJ1-6; DNA: TGTGCCAGCAGTTTGGGGTTGAGCGATTCACCCCTCCACTTT; CDR3: CASSLGLSDSPLHF
D: .; V: TRBV7-3; size: few; J: TRBJ2-1; DNA: TGTGCCAGCAGCTACATCTTTAGCTCCTACAATGAGCAGTTCTTC; CDR3: CASSYIFSSYNEQFF
D: TRBD2; V: TRBV6-1; size: .; J: TRBJ2-1; DNA: TGTGCCAGCAGTGAGCTAGCGGGGGGGCTCTACAATGAGCAGTTCTTC; CDR3: CASSELAGGLYNEQFF
D: .; V: TRBV6-6; size: many; J: TRBJ2-1; DNA: TGTGCCAGCAGTTACTCGACTTCCAGGAACCCCTACAATGAGCAGTTCTTC; CDR3: CASSYSTSRNPYNEQFF
D: .; V: TRBV4-1; size: .; J: TRBJ2-5; DNA: TGCGCCAGCAGCCACGCGGGACAGTACCTACGGGAGACCCAGTACTTC; CDR3: CASSHAGQYLRETQYF
D: .; V: TRBV10-3; size: .; J: TRBJ1-1; DNA: TGTGCCATCAGGTACAGCCAGAACACTGAAGCTTTCTTT; CDR3: CAIRYSQNTEAFF
D: .; V: TRBV5-1; size: .; J: TRBJ2-3; DNA: TGCGCCAGCAGCAGAGATCAGGGCACAGATACGCAGTATTTT; CDR3: CASSRDQGTDTQYF
D: TRBD2; V: TRBV11-3; size: .; J: TRBJ2-5; DNA: TGTGCCAGCAGCGCGACTAGCGGGGTTTTGACCCAGTACTTC; CDR3: CASSATSGVLTQYF
D: .; V: TRBV7-9; size: few; J: TRBJ2-3; DNA: TGTGCCAGCAGCTTAGACCGAGCTAGTATAGATACGCAGTATTTT; CDR3: CASSLDRASIDTQYF
D: TRBD1; V: TRBV4-1; size: .; J: TRBJ2-3; DNA: TGCGCCAGCAGCCTACAGACAGGGAGCACAGATACGCAGTATTTT; CDR3: CASSLQTGSTDTQYF
D: .; V: TRBV4-1; size: .; J: TRBJ1-1; DNA: TGCGCCAGCAGCCAGCACAGGTTTGGGAACACTGAAGCTTTCTTT; CDR3: CASSQHRFGNTEAFF
D: TRBD2; V: TRBV20-1; size: .; J: TRBJ2-6; DNA: TGCAGTGCTAGAGATCCGGGGGGTAGGGCCAACGTCCTGACTTTC; CDR3: CSARDPGGRANVLTF
D: TRBD1; V: TRBV15; size: .; J: TRBJ1-5; DNA: TGTGCCACCAGCAGCGGACAGGGGGCTCGTCGGGGTCTGGCGCCCCAGCATTTT; CDR3: CATSSGQGARRGLAPQHF
D: .; V: TRBV25-1; size: few; J: TRBJ2-5; DNA: TGTGCCAGCAGTGAATATACGGGGCTGCAAGAGACCCAGTACTTC; CDR3: CASSEYTGLQETQYF
D: .; V: TRBV4-1; size: few; J: TRBJ2-3; DNA: TGCGCCAGCAGCCTAGAGAGGACGGCAACAGATACGCAGTATTTT; CDR3: CASSLERTATDTQYF
D: .; V: TRBV12-3/TRBV12-4; size: many; J: TRBJ1-2; DNA: TGTGCCAGCAGTCTCAGAGGACCTTATGGCTACACCTTC; CDR3: CASSLRGPYGYTF
D: .; V: TRBV7-8; size: few; J: TRBJ2-7; DNA: TGTGCCAGCAGCTTAGAGGGACCGGTGATATCCTACGAGCAGTACTTC; CDR3: CASSLEGPVISYEQYF
D: .; V: TRBV28; size: .; J: TRBJ2-3; DNA: TGTGCCAGCAGTTTATCGGGGCGCTCAGATACGCAGTATTTT; CDR3: CASSLSGRSDTQYF
D: .; V: TRBV12-3/TRBV12-4; size: many; J: TRBJ1-5; DNA: TGTGCCAGCAGTTTCGGTGGGTCCGCAAATCAGCCCCAGCATTTT; CDR3: CASSFGGSANQPQHF
D: .; V: TRBV10-3; size: few; J: TRBJ2-1; DNA: TGTGCCATCAGTGAGTGGACATCTCTCGGGGATGAGCAGTTCTTC; CDR3: CAISEWTSLGDEQFF
D: .; V: TRBV4-3; size: few; J: TRBJ1-1; DNA: TGCGCCAGCAGCCAAGATGGAGACAAGAACACTGAAGCTTTCTTT; CDR3: CASSQDGDKNTEAFF
D: TRBD2; V: TRBV6-5; size: .; J: TRBJ2-5; DNA: TGTGCCAGCAGTACGGGGGGTAAAGAGACCCAGTACTTC; CDR3: CASSTGGKETQYF
D: .; V: TRBV29-1; size: .; J: TRBJ1-1; DNA: TGCAGCGTTGAAGAAGTTGGGCTGGGGCCTTACACTGAAGCTTTCTTT; CDR3: CSVEEVGLGPYTEAFF